The source of this T cell receptor (beta chain) is a study of T cell clonotyping in hematopoietic cell transplantation. Trimming shortened V by 0 bases and J by 7 bases, and 9 bases separated the two germline ends. Germline V gene lookup returns CDR1 GTSNPN and CDR2 SVGIG (reference sequence). The CDR3 contains 12 residues. The method was immunoSEQ multiplex PCR; TCRdb's version includes in-frame clones alone and lacks a portion of them. The data contain approximately 11,000 clones, approximately 89% of them singletons. The material sequenced was peripheral blood mononuclear cells. The chain joins TRBV30 to TRBJ1-1; no clear D. The clonotype comes from a woman in her forties or fifties in good health. Some clones in this sample may be carry-over from other donors' samples. The CDR3 DNA reads as TGTGCCTGGAGTGTCCTATCTGTTGAAGCTTTCTTT. This translates into CAWSVLSVEAFF.